This T cell receptor beta chain was captured in a study of blood T cell repertoires in COVID-19. Study overall: There were acute and convalescent COVID-19 samples, and they came from the United States, Italy and Spain. The cDNA or gDNA used as material had been derived from T cells, B-cell-depleted T cells, or PBMCs.

In the authors' methods: Researchers report that nucleated cell counts were estimated from reference gene primer amplification. Repertoires were generated with immunoSEQ multiplex PCR, while TCRdb's copy carries only in-frame clones and drops some. V, J and clone size were drawn from that table, and D and trimming were deduced from the DNA. The table has over 300,000 clones, roughly 90% seen once; the top ten hold around 1.2%. This clone was picked up one time. V was clipped by 6 bases and J by 10 bases; unmatched bases: 9. This CDR3 comprises 13 residues. The chain uses TRBV12-3 or TRBV12-4 and TRBJ2-1; 7 bases align to TRBD2. The TCR sequence derives from a man between 40 and 49 years old with acute or convalescent COVID-19. The sequenced material came from peripheral blood. CDR3 loop: CASSSHGGSEQFF. The CDR3 DNA follows: TGTGCCAGCAGCTCCCACGGCGGGAGCGAGCAGTTCTTC.